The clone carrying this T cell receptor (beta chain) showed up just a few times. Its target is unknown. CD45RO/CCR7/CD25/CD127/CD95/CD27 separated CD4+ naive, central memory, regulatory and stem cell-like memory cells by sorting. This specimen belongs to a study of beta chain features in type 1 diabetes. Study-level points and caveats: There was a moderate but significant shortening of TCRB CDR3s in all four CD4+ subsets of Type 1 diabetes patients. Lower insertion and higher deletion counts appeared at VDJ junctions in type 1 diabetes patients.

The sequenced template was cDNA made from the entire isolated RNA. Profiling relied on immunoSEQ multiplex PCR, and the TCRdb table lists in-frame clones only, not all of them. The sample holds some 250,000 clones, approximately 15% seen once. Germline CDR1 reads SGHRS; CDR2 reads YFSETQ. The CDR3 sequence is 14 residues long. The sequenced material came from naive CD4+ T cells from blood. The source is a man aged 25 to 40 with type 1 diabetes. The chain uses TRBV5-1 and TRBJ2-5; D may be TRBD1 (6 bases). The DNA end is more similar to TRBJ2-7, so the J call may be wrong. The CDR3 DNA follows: TGCGCCAGCAACCCCTCGACAGGCTCCTACGAGCAGTACTTC. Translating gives CASNPSTGSYEQYF.